Below, 25 T cell receptor beta chains from the same sample are listed, as sequenced in a study of human T cells and chemical hapten exposure. TCRdb used MiXCR to reprocess the RACE reads, holding one entry per CDR3 protein. The data show about 120,000 distinct CDR3 sequences, roughly 13% seen once. Time point indicated: patch test 1, 2 weeks after DPC sensitization. The treatment denotes: therapeutic diphenylcyclopropenone sensitization with weekly scalp DPC. Here the sequenced sample was whole blood, taken in connection with sensitization to the hapten diphenylcyclopropenone (DPC). Receptors were obtained from a man younger than 35 with alopecia areata. Some clones in this sample may be carry-over from other donors' samples.

This clonotype was counted between two and nine times. This CDR3 reads CAISERGSSGANVLTF. The CDR3 DNA sequence: TGTGCCATCAGTGAGCGAGGAAGCTCTGGGGCCAACGTCCTGACTTTC. The chain recombines TRBV10-3 with TRBJ2-6, with D uncertain. This CDR3 is 16 amino acids long. V was trimmed by 2 bases and J by 0 bases, leaving 8 bases between them. Germline V gene sequence: CDR1 ENHRY, CDR2 SYGVKD.

The rearrangement joins TRBV10-3 to TRBJ2-2; D not certain. Germline CDR1 reads ENHRY; CDR2 reads SYGVKD. V lost 8 bases to trimming and J lost 3 bases, with 10 bases between them. The CDR3 spans 13 residues. The CDR3 sequence: CAIQQPDTGELFF. The DNA of the CDR3 is TGTGCCATCCAACAGCCTGACACCGGGGAGCTGTTTTTT.

The V and J genes are TRBV5-1 and TRBJ2-5; unclear D gene. The CDR3 is 15 residues long. Germline V lookup: CDR1 SGHRS, CDR2 YFSETQ. V was pared by 3 bases and J by 4 bases, with 16 bases between. The CDR3 DNA reads as TGCGCCAGCAGCTCATTAGCATCCGCGGTAGAGACCCAGTACTTC. Its protein is CASSSLASAVETQYF. The full variable domain, completed using reference TRBV5-1 and TRBJ2-5, is KAGVTQTPRYLIKTRGQQVTLSCSPISGHRSVSWYQQTPGQGLQFLFEYFSETQRNKGNFPGRFSGRQFSNSRSEMNVSTLELGDSALYLCASSSLASAVETQYFGPGTRLLVL.

The chain recombines TRBV28 with TRBJ1-1; D call uncertain. The CDR3 contains 14 residues. Germline V gene lookup returns CDR1 MDHEN and CDR2 SYDVKM. V was pared by 2 bases and J by 1 base, with 8 bases between. CDR3: CASSLISANTEAFF. DNA for the CDR3: TGTGCCAGCAGTTTAATTTCGGCGAACACTGAAGCTTTCTTT.

The chain recombines TRBV7-9 with TRBJ2-1; D remains unclear. In germline, CDR1 is SEHNR, CDR2 FQNEAQ (reference sequence). Deletions cut 1 base from V and 8 bases from J, with 9 bases between. The CDR3 runs 13 residues. CDR3 protein: CASSLVVSDEQFF. The CDR3 coding sequence is TGTGCCAGCAGCTTAGTAGTCAGTGATGAGCAGTTCTTC.

This clonotype was picked up a small number of times. The rearrangement uses TRBV6-2 or TRBV6-3 and TRBJ1-1; no clear D gene. The CDR3 spans 15 residues. CDR1 is MNHEY, CDR2 SVGEGT, per germline. V was clipped by 8 bases and J by 1 base, with 17 bases between them. The chain's CDR3 is CASYNKVYGNTEAFF. As DNA, the CDR3 is TGTGCCAGCTATAACAAGGTGTATGGGAACACTGAAGCTTTCTTT.

This clonotype has just a few counts. The V gene is TRBV9, the J gene TRBJ2-2, with D hard to call. The CDR3 is 12 amino acids. Trimming cost V 4 bases and J 3 bases, with 4 bases left between them. Per germline, CDR1 SGDLS and CDR2 YYNGEE. CDR3 sequence reads: CASSHYTGELFF. In nucleotides, the CDR3 is TGTGCCAGCAGCCATTACACCGGGGAGCTGTTTTTT.

CDR3 nucleotide sequence: TGTGCCAGCAGCGGGGCCGGGGGATTCACTGAAGCTTTCTTT. Its translation: CASSGAGGFTEAFF. J is TRBJ1-1 and V is TRBV5-6; a possible D gene is TRBD1 (5 bases). V was clipped by 4 bases and J by 4 bases, with 14 bases between them. The germline gives CDR1 SGHDT, CDR2 YYEEEE. The CDR3 sequence is 14 residues long.

V usage is TRBV7-3 and J usage is TRBJ2-3, with D unresolved. Trimming pared 4 bases from V and 4 bases from J, leaving 9 bases between. CDR1 SGHTA and CDR2 FQGTGA come from the germline V gene. The CDR3 runs to 13 residues. The CDR3 spells CASSSPLADTQYF. The CDR3 region has the DNA TGTGCCAGCAGCTCGCCCTTAGCAGATACGCAGTATTTT.

Ten or more counts support this clonotype. This chain joins TRBV7-9 and TRBJ1-4; possibly TRBD1 for D (6 bases). Trimming shortened V by 5 bases and J by 8 bases, and 18 bases separated the two germline ends. The CDR3 has 15 amino acids. Germline V gene lookup returns CDR1 SEHNR and CDR2 FQNEAQ (reference sequence). CDR3 in DNA: TGTGCCAGCAGCGCCGGGGGGGCGGACTTGGAAAAACTGTTTTTT. Residues: CASSAGGADLEKLFF.

The chain recombines TRBV9 with TRBJ2-7; the D gene is possibly TRBD1 (6 bases). The CDR3 covers 14 residues. V was pared by 1 base and J by 4 bases, with 12 bases between. CDR1 is SGDLS, CDR2 YYNGEE, per germline. The CDR3 DNA is TGTGCCAGCAGCGTAACGGGACAACCATACGAGCAGTACTTC. This encodes CASSVTGQPYEQYF.

Only a few counts were recorded for this clonotype. This rearrangement joins TRBV20-1 to TRBJ1-2, with TRBD1 as a possible D gene (6 bases). The ends were cut back, 0 bases at V and 4 bases at J, with 12 bases in the middle. The CDR3 runs 14 residues. Germline-derived CDR1 and CDR2 are DFQATT and SNEGSKA (reference sequence). CDR3 sequence: CSARDEPGAYGYTF. The CDR3 region has the DNA TGCAGTGCTAGAGATGAGCCAGGGGCCTATGGCTACACCTTC.

The chain links TRBV4-1 to TRBJ2-3, with 9 bases that match TRBD2. V shed 2 bases and J 4 bases; nucleotides not matched to a gene: 4. Germline CDR1 is MGHRA and CDR2 is YSYEKL. The CDR3 contains 15 residues. The CDR3 DNA reads TGCGCCAGCAGCCAACGCGGGGGGGCTCCAGATACGCAGTATTTT. It specifies CASSQRGGAPDTQYF.

This clonotype has only a few counts. This chain connects TRBV7-2 to TRBJ2-2; D remains unclear. V gave up 5 bases and J gave up 2 bases, with 9 bases separating them. Germline V gene sequence: CDR1 SGHTA, CDR2 FQGNSA. The CDR3 has 14 amino acids. The DNA for the CDR3 is TGTGCCAGCAGCCCGACGTTAAACACCGGGGAGCTGTTTTTT. Translation: CASSPTLNTGELFF.

The CDR3 here is CASSANRVVNEQFF. The DNA of the CDR3 is TGTGCCAGTAGTGCGAACAGGGTTGTCAATGAGCAGTTCTTC. The genes are TRBV19 and TRBJ2-1; tentatively, D is TRBD1 (6 bases). Between the trimmed V and J ends, which lost 5 bases and 6 bases, there was a span of 14 bases. The CDR3 contains 14 residues. Per the germline V gene, CDR1 is LNHDA and CDR2 is SQIVND (reference sequence).

This chain links TRBV7-7 with TRBJ2-5; 9 bases map to TRBD1. The CDR3 loop spans 17 amino acids. The ends lost 4 bases at V and 5 bases at J; junction bases unmatched: 14. Germline V gives CDR1 SSHAT, CDR2 FNYEAQ (reference sequence). This CDR3 is CASSYASGQGPSETQYF. In DNA, the CDR3 is TGTGCCAGCAGCTACGCCTCGGGACAGGGACCGTCGGAGACCCAGTACTTC.

The CDR3 sequence is CASRQGPLSGANVLTF. CDR3 nucleotide sequence: TGTGCCAGCCGACAGGGACCCCTCTCTGGGGCCAACGTCCTGACTTTC. The chain combines TRBV14 with TRBJ2-6; TRBD1 agrees at 7 bases. The junction had 7 bases not matched to a gene; V was cut back by 8 bases and J by 0 bases. The CDR3 consists of 16 residues. CDR1 and CDR2 (germline): SGHDN, FVKESK.

The chain recombines TRBV18 with TRBJ2-5, with 9 positions matching TRBD2. V lost 3 bases to trimming and J lost 2 bases; unmatched junction nucleotides: 1. This CDR3 contains 14 residues. Germline CDR1 is KGHSH and CDR2 is LQKENI. Written as DNA, the CDR3 is TGTGCCAGCTCACCGAGCGGGGGGCAAGAGACCCAGTACTTC. This encodes CASSPSGGQETQYF.

At least ten counts were recorded for this clonotype. V is TRBV6-4 and J is TRBJ1-1; D remains ambiguous. CDR1 and CDR2 from the germline V gene are MRHNA and SNTAGT. The CDR3 length is 14 residues. V lost 8 bases, J lost 4 bases, and 17 bases lay in between. The CDR3 DNA reads as TGTGCCAGCTCGTCGTCCCAGGAGGGCACTGAAGCTTTCTTT. Encoded protein: CASSSSQEGTEAFF.

The chain employs TRBV20-1 and TRBJ2-7; 7 bases align to TRBD1. The CDR3 is 13 amino acids. J was trimmed by 3 bases and V by 6 bases; bases with no gene match: 8. Germline V gives CDR1 DFQATT, CDR2 SNEGSKA (reference sequence). The CDR3 loop reads CSAGTGTDYEQYF. The DNA of the CDR3 is TGCAGTGCCGGCACCGGGACAGACTACGAGCAGTACTTC.

This clonotype was counted only a few times. The chain carries TRBV2 and TRBJ2-2; D is perhaps TRBD2 (5 bases). The CDR3 has 13 residues. Trimming removed 6 bases from V and 5 bases from J, with 10 bases in between. The germline CDR1 and CDR2 sequences are SNHLY and FYNNEI. The CDR3 nucleotides are TGTGCCAGCAGAGAGAGCGGAACCGGGGAGCTGTTTTTT. Protein product: CASRESGTGELFF.

This clonotype was found a few times. The chain is built from TRBV29-1 and TRBJ1-3; 7 bases line up with TRBD1. Losses at the gene ends were 6 bases for V and 1 base for J; bases not matched to a gene: 6. CDR3 size: 14 residues. Germline CDR1 and CDR2: SQVTM and ANQGSEA. CDR3 protein: CSVAGTESGNTIYF. CDR3 in DNA: TGCAGCGTAGCCGGGACAGAATCTGGAAACACCATATATTTT.

This clonotype was recorded a few times. The genes are TRBV12-5 and TRBJ2-2, with D perhaps TRBD2 (5 bases). The V gene's germline CDR1 is LGHNT and CDR2 FRNRAP. V shed 0 bases and J shed 1 base, with 9 bases lying between them. The length of the CDR3 is 16 residues. The CDR3 is CASGLVVGENTGELFF. The CDR3 DNA reads as TGTGCTAGTGGTTTGGTAGTCGGGGAGAACACCGGGGAGCTGTTTTTT.

This clonotype appeared many times. This chain links TRBV4-2 with TRBJ2-5; 8 nucleotides agree with TRBD2. CDR1 and CDR2 from the germline V gene are LGHNA and YNFKEQ. The V segment lost 0 bases and the J segment 7 bases; nucleotides outside the gene matches: 10. The CDR3 is 16 amino acids. The CDR3 DNA is TGTGCCAGCAGCCAAGATCCAGCGGGGGCCCTCGGGACCCAGTACTTC. This gives the protein CASSQDPAGALGTQYF.

The chain links TRBV12-3 or TRBV12-4 to TRBJ2-5, with 10 bases identical to TRBD2. The V gene end was trimmed by 6 bases and the J gene end by 3 bases; junction bases not matched to a gene: 7. This CDR3 spans 15 amino acids. The CDR3 sequence: CASSTGTSVKETQYF. The CDR3 DNA follows: TGTGCCAGCAGCACCGGGACTAGCGTTAAAGAGACCCAGTACTTC.